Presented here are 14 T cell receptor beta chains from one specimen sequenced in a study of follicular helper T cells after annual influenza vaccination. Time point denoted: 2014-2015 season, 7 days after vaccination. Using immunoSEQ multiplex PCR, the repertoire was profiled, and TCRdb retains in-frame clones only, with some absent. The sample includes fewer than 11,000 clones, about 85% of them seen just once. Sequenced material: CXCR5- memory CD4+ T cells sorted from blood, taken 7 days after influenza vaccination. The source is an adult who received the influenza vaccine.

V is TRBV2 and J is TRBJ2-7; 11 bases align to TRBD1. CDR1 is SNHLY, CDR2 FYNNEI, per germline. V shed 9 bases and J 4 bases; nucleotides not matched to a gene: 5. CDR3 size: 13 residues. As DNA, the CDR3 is TGTGCCAGTACCGGACAGGGGGCATACGAGCAGTACTTC. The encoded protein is CASTGQGAYEQYF.

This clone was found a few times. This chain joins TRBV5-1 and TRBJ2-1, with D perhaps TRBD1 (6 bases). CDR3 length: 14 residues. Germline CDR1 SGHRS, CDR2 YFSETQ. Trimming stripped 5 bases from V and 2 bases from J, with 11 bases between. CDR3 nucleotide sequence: TGCGCCAGCAGTGCAGGGGACCCCTACAATGAGCAGTTCTTC. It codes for CASSAGDPYNEQFF.

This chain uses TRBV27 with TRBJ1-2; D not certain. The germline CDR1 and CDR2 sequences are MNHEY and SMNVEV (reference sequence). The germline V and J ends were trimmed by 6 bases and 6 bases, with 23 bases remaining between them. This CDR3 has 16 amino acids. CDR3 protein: CASSQSPPGERDGYTF. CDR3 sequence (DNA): TGTGCCAGCAGCCAATCACCTCCGGGCGAGAGGGATGGCTACACCTTC.

This CDR3 reads CSVAVSGGETQYF. As DNA, the CDR3 is TGCAGCGTTGCTGTTAGCGGAGGGGAGACCCAGTACTTC. The rearrangement links TRBV29-1 to TRBJ2-5; tentatively, D is TRBD2 (6 bases). The CDR3 length is 13 residues. Germline lookup yields CDR1 SQVTM and CDR2 ANQGSEA. V lost 4 bases and J 5 bases, leaving 14 bases between the germline ends.

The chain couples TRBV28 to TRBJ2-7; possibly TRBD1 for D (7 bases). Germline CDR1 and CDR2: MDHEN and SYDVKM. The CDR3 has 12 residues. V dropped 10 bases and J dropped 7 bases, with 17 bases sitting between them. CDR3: CAIRGVSTEQYF. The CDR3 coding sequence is TGTGCCATCAGGGGGGTTAGCACAGAGCAGTACTTC.

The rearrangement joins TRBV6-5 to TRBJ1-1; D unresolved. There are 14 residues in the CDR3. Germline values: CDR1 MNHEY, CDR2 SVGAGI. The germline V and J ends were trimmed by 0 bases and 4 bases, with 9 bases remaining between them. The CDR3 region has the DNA TGTGCCAGCAGTTACTCTGCCCAGCCCACTGAAGCTTTCTTT. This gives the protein CASSYSAQPTEAFF.

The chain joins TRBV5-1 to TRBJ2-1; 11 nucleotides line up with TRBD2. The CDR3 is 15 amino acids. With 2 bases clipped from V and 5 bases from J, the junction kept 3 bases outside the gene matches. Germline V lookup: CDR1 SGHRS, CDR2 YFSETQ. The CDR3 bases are TGCGCCAGCAGCTTAACACTAGCGGGAGACAATGAGCAGTTCTTC. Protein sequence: CASSLTLAGDNEQFF. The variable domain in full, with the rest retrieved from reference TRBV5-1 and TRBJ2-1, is KAGVTQTPRYLIKTRGQQVTLSCSPISGHRSVSWYQQTPGQGLQFLFEYFSETQRNKGNFPGRFSGRQFSNSRSEMNVSTLELGDSALYLCASSLTLAGDNEQFFGPGTRLTVL.

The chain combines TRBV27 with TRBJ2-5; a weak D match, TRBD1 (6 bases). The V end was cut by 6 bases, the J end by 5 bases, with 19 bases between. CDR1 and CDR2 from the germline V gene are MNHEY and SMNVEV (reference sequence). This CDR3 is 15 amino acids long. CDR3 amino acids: CASRQTGSGGETQYF. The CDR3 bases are TGTGCCAGCAGACAAACAGGGAGTGGGGGTGAGACCCAGTACTTC.

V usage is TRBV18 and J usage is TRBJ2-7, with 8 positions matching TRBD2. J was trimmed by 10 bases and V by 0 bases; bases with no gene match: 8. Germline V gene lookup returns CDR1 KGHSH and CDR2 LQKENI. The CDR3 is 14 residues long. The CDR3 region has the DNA TGTGCCAGCTCACCACCCCAGCGGGGGTCCGTTCAGTACTTC. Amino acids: CASSPPQRGSVQYF.

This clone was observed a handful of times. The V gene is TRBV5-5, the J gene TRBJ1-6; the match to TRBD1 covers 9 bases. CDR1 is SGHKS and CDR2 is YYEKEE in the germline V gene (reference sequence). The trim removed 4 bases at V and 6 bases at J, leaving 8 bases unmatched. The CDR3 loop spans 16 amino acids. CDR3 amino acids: CASSLRKGQGNSPLHF. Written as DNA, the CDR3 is TGTGCCAGCAGCCTCAGAAAGGGACAGGGTAATTCACCCCTCCACTTT. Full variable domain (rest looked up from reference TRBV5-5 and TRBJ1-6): DAGVTQSPTHLIKTRGQQVTLRCSPISGHKSVSWYQQVLGQGPQFIFQYYEKEERGRGNFPDRFSARQFPNYSSELNVNALLLGDSALYLCASSLRKGQGNSPLHFGNGTRLTVT.

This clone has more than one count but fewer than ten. The CDR3 region has the DNA TGTGCCAGCAGCCAAGCCGAGGGGGGAGCCTATGGCTACACCTTC. This gives the protein CASSQAEGGAYGYTF. The chain is built from TRBV4-2 and TRBJ1-2, with a possible D match to TRBD1 (6 bases). V lost 1 base and J 4 bases, leaving 13 bases between the germline ends. Germline V gene lookup returns CDR1 LGHNA and CDR2 YNFKEQ. The CDR3 is 15 amino acids.

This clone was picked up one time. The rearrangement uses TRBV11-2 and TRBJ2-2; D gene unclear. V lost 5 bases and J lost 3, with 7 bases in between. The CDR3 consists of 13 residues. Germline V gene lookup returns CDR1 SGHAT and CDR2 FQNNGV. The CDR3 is CASSPQYTGELFF. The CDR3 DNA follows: TGTGCCAGCAGCCCCCAGTACACCGGGGAGCTGTTTTTT.

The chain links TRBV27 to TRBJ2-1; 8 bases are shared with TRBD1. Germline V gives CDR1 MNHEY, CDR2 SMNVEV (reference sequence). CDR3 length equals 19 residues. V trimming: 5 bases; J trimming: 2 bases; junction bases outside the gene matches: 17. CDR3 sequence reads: CASSPGQGAQSRPYNEQFF. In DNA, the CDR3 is TGTGCCAGCAGTCCAGGACAGGGCGCCCAATCCCGCCCCTACAATGAGCAGTTCTTC.

In nucleotides, the CDR3 is TGTGCCAGCAGCTTGGGTCAGGGCACTAGCACAGATACGCAGTATTTT. Translation: CASSLGQGTSTDTQYF. This rearrangement joins TRBV5-4 to TRBJ2-3; D perhaps matches TRBD1 (5 bases). Trimming pared 0 bases from V and 0 bases from J, leaving 11 bases between. CDR3 length: 16 residues. The germline V gene encodes CDR1 SGHNT and CDR2 YYREEE (reference sequence).